These 3 T cell receptor beta chains share one sample of origin, sequenced in a study of T cells in Graves' hyperthyroidism and ophthalmopathy. Template material for amplifying TCR beta CDR3 regions consisted of RNA transcripts. TCR CDR3 underwent first-round RT-PCR with the HTBI primer set. TCRdb fed the multiplex PCR reads into MiXCR, producing one record per CDR3 protein. Of roughly 720,000 distinct CDR3 sequences in the sample, approximately 15% were seen once. The specimen sequenced was blood. These receptors all stem from a man in his fifties with Graves' hyperthyroidism.

The J gene is TRBJ2-7, the V gene TRBV19; TRBD1 aligns across 7 bases. Unmatched junction bases numbered 6, after V lost 4 bases and J lost 0 bases. The length of the CDR3 is 15 residues. Germline CDR1 and CDR2: LNHDA and SQIVND (reference sequence). The CDR3 loop is CASSTGDSLSYEQYF. CDR3 coding DNA: TGTGCCAGTAGTACCGGGGACAGCCTCTCCTACGAGCAGTACTTC.

This clonotype was observed at least ten times. The gene calls are TRBV11-2 and TRBJ2-7; D is perhaps TRBD1 (6 bases). V was cut by 7 bases and J by 2 bases, with 15 bases left in between. CDR3 size: 14 residues. Germline CDR1 reads SGHAT; CDR2 reads FQNNGV. CDR3 sequence reads: CASTFPGQPYEQYF. The CDR3 nucleotides are TGTGCCAGCACCTTCCCGGGACAACCCTACGAGCAGTACTTC.

This rearrangement joins TRBV5-1 to TRBJ2-2, with D unclear. Trimming pared 2 bases from V and 0 bases from J, leaving 8 bases between. This CDR3 is 15 amino acids long. Germline V gene sequence: CDR1 SGHRS, CDR2 YFSETQ. In nucleotides, the CDR3 is TGCGCCAGCAGCTTTGTCAGTTCGAACACCGGGGAGCTGTTTTTT. Translation gives CASSFVSSNTGELFF. The complete variable domain, with remaining parts taken from reference TRBV5-1 and TRBJ2-2, reads KAGVTQTPRYLIKTRGQQVTLSCSPISGHRSVSWYQQTPGQGLQFLFEYFSETQRNKGNFPGRFSGRQFSNSRSEMNVSTLELGDSALYLCASSFVSSNTGELFFGEGSRLTVL.